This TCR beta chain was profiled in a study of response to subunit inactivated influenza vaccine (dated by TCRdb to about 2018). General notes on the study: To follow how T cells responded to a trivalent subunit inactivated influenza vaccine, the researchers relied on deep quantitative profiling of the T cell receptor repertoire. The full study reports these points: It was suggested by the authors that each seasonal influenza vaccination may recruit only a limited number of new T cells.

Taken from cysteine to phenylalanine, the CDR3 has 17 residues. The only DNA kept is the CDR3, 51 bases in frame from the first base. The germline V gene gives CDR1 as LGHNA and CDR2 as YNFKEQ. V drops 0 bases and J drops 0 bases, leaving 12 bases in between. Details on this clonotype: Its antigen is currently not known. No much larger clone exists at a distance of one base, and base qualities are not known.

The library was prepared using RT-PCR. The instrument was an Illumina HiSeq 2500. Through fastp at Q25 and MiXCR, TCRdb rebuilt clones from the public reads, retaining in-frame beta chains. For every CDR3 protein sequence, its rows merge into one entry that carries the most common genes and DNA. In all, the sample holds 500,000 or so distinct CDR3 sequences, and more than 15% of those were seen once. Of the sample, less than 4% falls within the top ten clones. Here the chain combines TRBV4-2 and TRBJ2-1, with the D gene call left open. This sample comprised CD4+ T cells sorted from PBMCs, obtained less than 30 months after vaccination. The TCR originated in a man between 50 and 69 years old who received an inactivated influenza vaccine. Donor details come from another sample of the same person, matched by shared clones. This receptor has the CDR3 CASSQDRAGRSYNEQFF. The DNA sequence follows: TGTGCCAGCAGCCAAGACCGGGCAGGTCGCTCCTACAATGAGCAGTTCTTC.